The rows below give T cell receptor beta chains drawn from one sample of a study of blood T cell repertoires in COVID-19. Only in-frame clones appear in the TCRdb table, and some are missing; sequencing was by immunoSEQ multiplex PCR. The sample shows some 320,000 clones, approximately 87% of them seen only once. The sequenced material came from peripheral blood. These receptors were obtained from a woman aged 50 to 60 who had recovered from COVID-19. CDR3s include the opening cysteine and the closing phenylalanine or tryptophan. Size is omitted from some rows. Given values are once, few, many or a class for expanded clones.

j_gene: TRBJ2-5
abundance: -
v_gene: TRBV5-1
CDR3aa: CASSIGEVGHETQYF

j_gene: TRBJ2-7
abundance: -
v_gene: TRBV28
CDR3aa: CASNYVSGQPEQYF

j_gene: TRBJ2-5
abundance: -
v_gene: TRBV5-4
CDR3aa: CASSAGSSGAQETQYF

j_gene: TRBJ2-3
abundance: -
v_gene: TRBV6-5
CDR3aa: CASSLNDNYRRYAQYF

j_gene: TRBJ1-2
abundance: -
v_gene: TRBV6-5
CDR3aa: CASSYWLEDGYTF

j_gene: TRBJ2-5
abundance: -
v_gene: TRBV6-5
CDR3aa: CASNRDRQETQYF

j_gene: TRBJ2-4
abundance: -
v_gene: TRBV21-1
CDR3aa: CASTQNGAFSLAKNIQYF

j_gene: TRBJ2-7
abundance: -
v_gene: TRBV13
CDR3aa: CASSYYRDEQYF

j_gene: TRBJ1-6
abundance: -
v_gene: TRBV6-5
CDR3aa: CASSYNGEGSPLHF

j_gene: TRBJ2-3
abundance: -
v_gene: TRBV5-1
CDR3aa: CASSRYRGQGDTQYF

j_gene: TRBJ2-7
abundance: -
v_gene: TRBV11-2
CDR3aa: CASSRGTSGSFYEQYF

j_gene: TRBJ1-1
abundance: once
v_gene: TRBV7-2
CDR3aa: CASSVEPGQSRAFF

j_gene: TRBJ2-7
abundance: -
v_gene: TRBV11-3
CDR3aa: CASSTTTGPRNEQYF

j_gene: TRBJ2-5
abundance: once
v_gene: TRBV5-4
CDR3aa: CASSSQTSGRRETQYF

j_gene: TRBJ2-1
abundance: -
v_gene: TRBV19
CDR3aa: CASTPGLAGLDEQFF

j_gene: TRBJ2-1
abundance: -
v_gene: TRBV9
CDR3aa: CASSPRGGGSYNEQFF

j_gene: TRBJ2-3
abundance: few
v_gene: TRBV5-4
CDR3aa: CASSLVGGSVTDTQYF

j_gene: TRBJ2-5
abundance: -
v_gene: TRBV11-3
CDR3aa: CASSYRGPQETQYF

j_gene: TRBJ2-3
abundance: -
v_gene: TRBV7-2
CDR3aa: CASSLVRMARGTQYF

j_gene: TRBJ2-1
abundance: -
v_gene: TRBV18
CDR3aa: CASSPQTGYNEQFF

j_gene: TRBJ2-1
abundance: -
v_gene: TRBV28
CDR3aa: CASSDLQGRGVYNEQFF

j_gene: TRBJ2-3
abundance: few
v_gene: TRBV7-2
CDR3aa: CASSPSLSTDTQYF

j_gene: TRBJ1-1
abundance: -
v_gene: TRBV30
CDR3aa: CAAGKGVNTEAFF

j_gene: TRBJ2-7
abundance: -
v_gene: TRBV6-5
CDR3aa: CASSYRDTHYEQYF

j_gene: TRBJ2-1
abundance: -
v_gene: TRBV4-2
CDR3aa: CASSLRAGGRDNEQFF

j_gene: TRBJ1-2
abundance: -
v_gene: TRBV6-5
CDR3aa: CASSYGVPGVGGYTF

j_gene: TRBJ2-3
abundance: -
v_gene: TRBV6-4
CDR3aa: CASSDSSRDFTDTQYF

j_gene: TRBJ1-3
abundance: -
v_gene: TRBV5-1
CDR3aa: CASSPDVEGNTIYF

j_gene: TRBJ2-1
abundance: -
v_gene: TRBV27
CDR3aa: CASSSYGQGYNEQFF

j_gene: TRBJ2-1
abundance: -
v_gene: TRBV23-1
CDR3aa: CASSQVQGCVQFF

j_gene: TRBJ1-1
abundance: -
v_gene: TRBV5-1
CDR3aa: CASSAAGTGDSNTEAFF

j_gene: TRBJ2-1
abundance: -
v_gene: TRBV7-6
CDR3aa: CASSFERGAYNEQFF

j_gene: TRBJ2-2
abundance: -
v_gene: TRBV11-2
CDR3aa: CASRKLTGTATGELFF

j_gene: TRBJ1-4
abundance: -
v_gene: TRBV7-6
CDR3aa: CASSLAPNLRPGNEKLFF

j_gene: TRBJ1-5
abundance: once
v_gene: TRBV18
CDR3aa: CASSSGQGGNQPQHF

j_gene: TRBJ2-6
abundance: -
v_gene: TRBV7-9
CDR3aa: CASSLGAISGANVLTF

j_gene: TRBJ2-2
abundance: -
v_gene: TRBV21-1
CDR3aa: CASSKDRRGDNTGELFF

j_gene: TRBJ1-6
abundance: once
v_gene: TRBV10-2
CDR3aa: CASRPDASRSSPLHF

j_gene: TRBJ2-7
abundance: once
v_gene: TRBV6-5
CDR3aa: CASSKGTAAYEQYF

j_gene: TRBJ2-4
abundance: -
v_gene: TRBV7-9
CDR3aa: CASSLAGGAPNIQYF

j_gene: TRBJ1-5
abundance: -
v_gene: TRBV7-9
CDR3aa: CASSSGGTANSNQPQHF

j_gene: TRBJ1-6
abundance: -
v_gene: TRBV4-3
CDR3aa: CASSHSRDRDNSPLHF

j_gene: TRBJ1-6
abundance: -
v_gene: TRBV19
CDR3aa: CASSKRQGTTSIPLHF

j_gene: TRBJ1-1
abundance: -
v_gene: TRBV4-2
CDR3aa: CASGQQGVRTEAFF

j_gene: TRBJ2-7
abundance: -
v_gene: TRBV28
CDR3aa: CASSRLAGGYEQYF

j_gene: TRBJ2-5
abundance: -
v_gene: TRBV5-4
CDR3aa: CASSLGTSGSIETQYF

j_gene: TRBJ2-7
abundance: -
v_gene: TRBV4-3
CDR3aa: CASSQDAGSSYEQYF

j_gene: TRBJ1-2
abundance: -
v_gene: TRBV5-1
CDR3aa: CASSPGGRLYGYTF

j_gene: TRBJ2-1
abundance: once
v_gene: TRBV4-3
CDR3aa: CASSQDDYELAGINEQFF

j_gene: TRBJ1-5
abundance: -
v_gene: TRBV19
CDR3aa: CASSPLQGPQHF

j_gene: TRBJ1-4
abundance: once
v_gene: TRBV6-5
CDR3aa: CASSYAGRSNEKLFF

j_gene: TRBJ1-1
abundance: -
v_gene: TRBV18
CDR3aa: CASSQDRNTEAFF

j_gene: TRBJ2-1
abundance: -
v_gene: TRBV2
CDR3aa: CASSDFLAGANEQFF

j_gene: TRBJ2-7
abundance: few
v_gene: TRBV7-2
CDR3aa: CASSLGQGERDEQYF

j_gene: TRBJ1-2
abundance: once
v_gene: TRBV5-8
CDR3aa: CASSLGRRIYGYTF